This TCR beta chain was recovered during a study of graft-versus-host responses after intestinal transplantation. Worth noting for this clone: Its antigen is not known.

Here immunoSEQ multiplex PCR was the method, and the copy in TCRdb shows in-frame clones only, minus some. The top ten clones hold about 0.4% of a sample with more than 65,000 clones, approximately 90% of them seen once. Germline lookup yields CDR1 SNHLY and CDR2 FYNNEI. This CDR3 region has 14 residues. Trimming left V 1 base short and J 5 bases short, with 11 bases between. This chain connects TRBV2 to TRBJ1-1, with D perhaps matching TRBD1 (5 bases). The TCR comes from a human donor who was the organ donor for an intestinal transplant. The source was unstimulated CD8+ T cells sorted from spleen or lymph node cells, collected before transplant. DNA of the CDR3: TGTGCCAGCAGTGAAGTGTCCGGGGGGACTGAAGCTTTCTTT. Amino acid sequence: CASSEVSGGTEAFF.